The T cell receptor (beta chain) described here comes from a study of blood T cell repertoires in COVID-19. Study at large: Some COVID-19 samples were acute and others convalescent; all came from the United States, Italy and Spain. In each case, the material was cDNA or gDNA derived from T cells, B-cell-depleted T cells, or PBMCs.

Original processing methods: Amplification of reference gene primers was used by the study to estimate nucleated cell counts. The method was immunoSEQ multiplex PCR; TCRdb's version includes in-frame clones alone and lacks a portion of them. For V, J and clone size, that table is used; D and trimming come from the DNA. The sample holds some 70,000 clones; roughly 72% are singletons and the top ten take 15%. Seattle's enrolled individuals joined amid active infection and were then monitored longitudinally. Germline V gene sequence: CDR1 MDHEN, CDR2 SYDVKM. The CDR3 sequence is 16 residues long. The V gene end was trimmed by 6 bases and the J gene end by 5 bases; junction bases not matched to a gene: 12.

Source material: peripheral blood. The clonotype comes from a man aged 55 to 69 with COVID-19, enrolled during active disease. The chain carries TRBV28 and TRBJ2-3, with 9 bases aligning to TRBD2. In nucleotides, the CDR3 is TGTGCCAGCAGCACCTTTAGCGGGGGCGTGTTAGATACGCAGTATTTT. The encoded protein is CASSTFSGGVLDTQYF.